This note documents a single T cell receptor (beta chain) sequence. No antigen is known for it. This sample was taken from a study of T cells in narcolepsy. Study-wide points: Same-patient CSF and blood CD4+ T cell clonotypes included HCRT-specific and TRIB2-specific autoreactive ones. Reportedly, autoreactive clonotypes were serially detected in patients' blood but not controls'. Autoreactive clone sequences were missing from some blood memory CD4+ repertoires.

Germline-derived CDR1 and CDR2 are LGHNA and YSLEER. The germline V and J ends were trimmed by 1 base and 5 bases, with 8 bases remaining between them. The CDR3 totals 13 residues. Sequenced by immunoSEQ multiplex PCR; TCRdb stores in-frame clones only, minus some. Of tens of thousands of clones listed, 70% to 90% are singletons. V is TRBV4-3 and J is TRBJ2-5; D is ambiguous. Material for sequencing was memory (CD45RA-) CD4+ T cells from blood. The origin of this receptor is a human donor in good health. The CDR3 protein is CASSQAQTETQYF. CDR3 sequence (DNA): TGCGCCAGCAGCCAAGCTCAGACCGAGACCCAGTACTTC.